This T cell receptor beta chain was documented in a study of blood T cells in healthy people across ages. Study-wide findings and caveats: Diversity was higher, and naive CD4+ cells more numerous, in long-lived donors than in aged donors. Per million T cells, TCR beta diversity dropped about linearly as age rose.

The CDR3 covers 14 residues. Looked up from germline, CDR1 is MNHNS and CDR2 is SASEGT. In the case of this clonotype: The antigen remains undetermined.

The authors ran a second PCR of roughly 6 to 12 cycles using a sample-barcoded 5' primer and a J-beta primer mix. A tag from a template-switch adaptor with 12 random nucleotides marked each cDNA molecule. Every sample gave at least 3 million paired-end reads containing CDR3. MiXCR, applied by TCRdb to the 5' RACE reads, yields one record per CDR3 protein. The data contain about 1.4 million distinct CDR3 sequences, approximately 59% of them singletons. Sequenced input: blood. This receptor was obtained from a man between 18 and 29 years old in good health. The chain links TRBV6-1 to TRBJ1-6; possible D gene TRBD1, 5 bases. CDR3 in amino acids: CAAGGISYNSPLHF. CDR3 bases: TGTGCAGCGGGGGGAATTTCCTATAATTCACCCCTCCACTTT.